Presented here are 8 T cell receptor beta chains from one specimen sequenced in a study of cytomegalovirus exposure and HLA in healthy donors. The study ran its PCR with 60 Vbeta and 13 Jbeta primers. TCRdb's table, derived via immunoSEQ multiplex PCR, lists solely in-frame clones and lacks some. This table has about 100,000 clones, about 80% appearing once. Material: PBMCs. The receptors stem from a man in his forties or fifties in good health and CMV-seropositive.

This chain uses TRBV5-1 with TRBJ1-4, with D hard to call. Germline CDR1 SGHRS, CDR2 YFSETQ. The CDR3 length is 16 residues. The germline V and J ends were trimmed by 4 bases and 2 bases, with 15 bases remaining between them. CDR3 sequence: CASSPDPTGTNEKLFF. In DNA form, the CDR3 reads TGCGCCAGCAGCCCGGACCCTACGGGGACTAATGAAAAACTGTTTTTT. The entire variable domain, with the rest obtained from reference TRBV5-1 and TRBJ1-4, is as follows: KAGVTQTPRYLIKTRGQQVTLSCSPISGHRSVSWYQQTPGQGLQFLFEYFSETQRNKGNFPGRFSGRQFSNSRSEMNVSTLELGDSALYLCASSPDPTGTNEKLFFGSGTQLSVL.

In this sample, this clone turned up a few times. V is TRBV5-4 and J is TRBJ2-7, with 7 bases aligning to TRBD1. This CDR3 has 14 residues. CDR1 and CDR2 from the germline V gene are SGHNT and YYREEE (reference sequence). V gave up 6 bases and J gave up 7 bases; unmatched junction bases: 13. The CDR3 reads CASTQDRSVGEQYF. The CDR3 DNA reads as TGTGCCAGCACCCAGGACAGGTCTGTCGGAGAGCAGTACTTC. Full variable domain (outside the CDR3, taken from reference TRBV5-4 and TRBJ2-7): ETGVTQSPTHLIKTRGQQVTLRCSSQSGHNTVSWYQQALGQGPQFIFQYYREEENGRGNFPPRFSGLQFPNYSSELNVNALELDDSALYLCASTQDRSVGEQYFGPGTRLTVT.

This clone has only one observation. In nucleotides, the CDR3 is TGTGCCAGCAGCTTGGTTTTGGTCCGGGGACAGGGAGGCTCCTACGAGCAGTACTTC. Its protein product is CASSLVLVRGQGGSYEQYF. The chain couples TRBV11-2 to TRBJ2-7; 9 nucleotides line up with TRBD1. Germline values: CDR1 SGHAT, CDR2 FQNNGV. J was trimmed by 0 bases and V by 3 bases; bases with no gene match: 15. The CDR3 has 19 residues.

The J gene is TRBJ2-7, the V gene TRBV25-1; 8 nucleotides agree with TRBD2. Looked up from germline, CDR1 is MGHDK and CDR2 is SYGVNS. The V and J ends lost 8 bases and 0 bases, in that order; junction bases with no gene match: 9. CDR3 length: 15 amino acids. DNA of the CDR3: TGTGCCAGCGGTACCCCCCTAGCGGGCTCCTACGAGCAGTACTTC. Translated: CASGTPLAGSYEQYF.

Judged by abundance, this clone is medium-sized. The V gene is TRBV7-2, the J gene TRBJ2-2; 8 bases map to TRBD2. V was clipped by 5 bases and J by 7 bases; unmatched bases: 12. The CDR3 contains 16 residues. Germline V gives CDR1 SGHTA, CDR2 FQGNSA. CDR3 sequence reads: CASSPSGTRGIGELFF. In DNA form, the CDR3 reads TGTGCCAGCAGCCCATCTGGGACTAGGGGGATCGGGGAGCTGTTTTTT.

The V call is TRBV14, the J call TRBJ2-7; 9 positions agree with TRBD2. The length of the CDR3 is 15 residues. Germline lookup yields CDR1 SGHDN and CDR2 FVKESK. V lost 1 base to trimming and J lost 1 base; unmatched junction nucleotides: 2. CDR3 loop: CASSQGRGGSYEQYF. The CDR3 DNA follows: TGTGCCAGCAGCCAAGGGCGGGGGGGGTCCTACGAGCAGTACTTC.

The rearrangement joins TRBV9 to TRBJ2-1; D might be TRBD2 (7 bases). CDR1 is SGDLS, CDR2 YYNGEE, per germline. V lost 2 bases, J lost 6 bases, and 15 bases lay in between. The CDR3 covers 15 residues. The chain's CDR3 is CASSVGGGSGNEQFF. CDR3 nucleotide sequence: TGTGCCAGCAGCGTGGGGGGCGGGAGTGGCAATGAGCAGTTCTTC.

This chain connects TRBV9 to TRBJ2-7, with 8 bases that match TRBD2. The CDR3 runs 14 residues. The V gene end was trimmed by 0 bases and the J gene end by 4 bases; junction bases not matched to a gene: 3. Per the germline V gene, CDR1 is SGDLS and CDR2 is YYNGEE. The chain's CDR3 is CASSVGTSQYEQYF. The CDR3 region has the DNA TGTGCCAGCAGCGTAGGGACTAGCCAGTACGAGCAGTACTTC.